These 15 T cell receptor beta chains came from one sample sequenced in a study of blood T cell repertoires in COVID-19. Clones were sequenced by immunoSEQ multiplex PCR, and TCRdb holds only the in-frame ones, with some missing. Here the sample spans hundreds of thousands of clones, around 90% being singletons. The sample taken for sequencing was PBMCs or T cells enriched from blood (not recorded which). Receptors originate from a man aged 60 to 69 who had recovered from COVID-19.

The chain is built from TRBV28 and TRBJ1-1; D possibly corresponds to TRBD1 (6 bases). Germline CDR1 MDHEN, CDR2 SYDVKM. This CDR3 is 13 amino acids long. Trimming cost V 2 bases and J 5 bases, with 9 bases left between them. The CDR3 coding sequence is TGTGCCAGCAGTTTAACAGGGCGGACTGAAGCTTTCTTT. Encoded protein: CASSLTGRTEAFF. The full variable domain, completed using reference TRBV28 and TRBJ1-1, is DVKVTQSSRYLVKRTGEKVFLECVQDMDHENMFWYRQDPGLGLRLIYFSYDVKMKEKGDIPEGYSVSREKKERFSLILESASTNQTSMYLCASSLTGRTEAFFGQGTRLTVV.

The chain recombines TRBV6-1 with TRBJ1-2; D not certain. The CDR3 covers 15 residues. The germline V gene encodes CDR1 MNHNS and CDR2 SASEGT. With 1 base removed from V and 8 bases from J, the gap between germline ends came to 17 bases. The CDR3 spells CASSEERTDWGGYTF. The CDR3 DNA follows: TGTGCCAGCAGTGAAGAGCGGACGGACTGGGGAGGCTACACCTTC.

The rearrangement links TRBV5-4 to TRBJ1-2, with a tentative D call TRBD1 (5 bases). The V gene lost 3 bases and the J gene lost 0 bases, with 12 bases spanning the gap. Germline V gene sequence: CDR1 SGHNT, CDR2 YYREEE (reference sequence). The CDR3 runs 15 residues. CDR3 region: CASSYSGQANYGYTF. The CDR3 DNA follows: TGTGCCAGCAGCTACTCAGGGCAAGCTAACTATGGCTACACCTTC.

The chain is built from TRBV12-3 or TRBV12-4 and TRBJ2-7; D gene ambiguous. The CDR3 is made up of 12 amino acids. The V and J ends lost 1 base and 6 bases respectively, with 7 bases between them. The DNA of the CDR3 is TGTGCCAGCAGTTTAGTGTGGGCCGAGCAGTACTTC. Translation gives CASSLVWAEQYF.

The chain recombines TRBV5-5 with TRBJ2-1; D not resolved. The germline V gene encodes CDR1 SGHKS and CDR2 YYEKEE (reference sequence). V was pared by 4 bases and J by 0 bases, with 11 bases between. The CDR3 runs 15 residues. CDR3 loop: CASSKPRGSYNEQFF. In DNA, the CDR3 is TGTGCCAGCAGCAAGCCCAGAGGCTCCTACAATGAGCAGTTCTTC. Based on the CDR3 plus reference TRBV5-5 and TRBJ2-1, the full variable domain is DAGVTQSPTHLIKTRGQQVTLRCSPISGHKSVSWYQQVLGQGPQFIFQYYEKEERGRGNFPDRFSARQFPNYSSELNVNALLLGDSALYLCASSKPRGSYNEQFFGPGTRLTVL.

CDR3 region: CAIGTGTRNGNTEAFF. DNA of the CDR3: TGTGCCATCGGTACCGGGACAAGGAATGGAAACACTGAAGCTTTCTTT. The V and J genes are TRBV10-3 and TRBJ1-1; the D gene is possibly TRBD1 (6 bases). Trimming left V 8 bases short and J 2 bases short, with 21 bases between. The germline V gene has CDR1 ENHRY and CDR2 SYGVKD. The CDR3 extends over 16 amino acids.

Concerning this clone itself: Other nucleotide sequences from this sample produce the same CDR3. The J gene is TRBJ2-3, the V gene TRBV7-9; 11 bases line up with TRBD2. Germline CDR1 is SEHNR and CDR2 is FQNEAQ (reference sequence). CDR3 length: 15 residues. Unmatched junction bases numbered 2, after V lost 6 bases and J lost 0 bases. CDR3 coding DNA: TGTGCCAGCAGTCGACTAGCGGGGAGCACAGATACGCAGTATTTT. Protein sequence: CASSRLAGSTDTQYF.

J is TRBJ1-1 and V is TRBV19; 8 bases are shared with TRBD1. The germline V gene encodes CDR1 LNHDA and CDR2 SQIVND (reference sequence). V was clipped by 5 bases and J by 6 bases; unmatched bases: 11. CDR3 size: 15 residues. CDR3 sequence: CASSAWTGSSAEAFF. In DNA, the CDR3 is TGTGCCAGTAGTGCTTGGACAGGGTCGAGCGCTGAAGCTTTCTTT.

The rearrangement uses TRBV4-3 and TRBJ2-2; 7 bases agree with TRBD1. The germline V gene encodes CDR1 LGHNA and CDR2 YSLEER. V trimming: 0 bases; J trimming: 3 bases; junction bases outside the gene matches: 7. The CDR3 spans 17 residues. The CDR3 DNA reads TGCGCCAGCAGCCAAGATGTAGACAGGGCCCACACCGGGGAGCTGTTTTTT. This sequence encodes CASSQDVDRAHTGELFF.

There are a few counts of this clone. V and J are TRBV19 and TRBJ2-5, with D possibly TRBD1 on 6 matching bases. V lost 0 bases to trimming and J lost 5 bases, with 13 bases between them. The CDR3 is 15 residues long. Germline loops: CDR1 LNHDA, CDR2 SQIVND (reference sequence). The CDR3 protein is CASSIDSGVGETQYF. The CDR3 DNA reads as TGTGCCAGTAGTATAGATTCAGGGGTTGGTGAGACCCAGTACTTC.

This clone was seen only once. The CDR3 sequence is CASSLGTGGSYEQYF. The CDR3 region has the DNA TGCGCCAGCAGCTTGGGGACAGGTGGTTCCTACGAGCAGTACTTC. The J gene is TRBJ2-7, the V gene TRBV5-1; 7 bases line up with TRBD1. Germline V CDR1 and CDR2: SGHRS, YFSETQ. V lost 0 bases and J lost 1; bases outside the gene matches: 4. The CDR3 consists of 15 residues. The variable domain in full, completed from reference TRBV5-1 and TRBJ2-7, reads KAGVTQTPRYLIKTRGQQVTLSCSPISGHRSVSWYQQTPGQGLQFLFEYFSETQRNKGNFPGRFSGRQFSNSRSEMNVSTLELGDSALYLCASSLGTGGSYEQYFGPGTRLTVT.

The chain uses TRBV3-1 (or the pseudogene TRBV3-2) and TRBJ2-7; 8 bases agree with TRBD2. CDR1 and CDR2 (germline): LGHDT, YNNKEL (reference sequence). The CDR3 sequence is 14 residues long. After removal of 4 bases from V and 1 base from J, the junction contained 3 bases not matched to a gene. The DNA for the CDR3 is TGTGCCAGCAGCCCGGGACTAGGATCCTACGAGCAGTACTTC. The encoded protein is CASSPGLGSYEQYF.

This clone appeared once. This chain joins TRBV3-1 (or the pseudogene TRBV3-2) and TRBJ2-1; D is uncertain. Germline-derived CDR1 and CDR2 are LGHDT and YNNKEL (reference sequence). Trimming removed 4 bases at V and 5 bases at J, with 18 bases between. This CDR3 is built from 16 residues. CDR3 in amino acids: CASSPLSGAQDNEQFF. The CDR3 DNA sequence: TGTGCCAGCAGCCCGCTGAGTGGTGCCCAAGACAATGAGCAGTTCTTC.

The chain employs TRBV7-9 and TRBJ1-5; D not certain. Trimming pared 1 base from V and 2 bases from J, leaving 12 bases between. This CDR3 region has 16 residues. Germline V CDR1 and CDR2: SEHNR, FQNEAQ (reference sequence). The CDR3 region is CASSLGYGEGNQPQHF. The CDR3 nucleotides read TGTGCCAGCAGCTTAGGGTATGGGGAGGGCAATCAGCCCCAGCATTTT.

V gene TRBV11-2 combines with J gene TRBJ1-5; 8 bases are shared with TRBD1. V shed 5 bases, J shed 0 bases, and the junction held 15 bases outside the gene matches. The CDR3 contains 19 residues. Looked up from germline, CDR1 is SGHAT and CDR2 is FQNNGV. The CDR3 loop is CASSDPTGDPPYSNQPQHF. CDR3 nucleotide sequence: TGTGCCAGCAGCGACCCGACAGGGGATCCTCCTTATAGCAATCAGCCCCAGCATTTT.